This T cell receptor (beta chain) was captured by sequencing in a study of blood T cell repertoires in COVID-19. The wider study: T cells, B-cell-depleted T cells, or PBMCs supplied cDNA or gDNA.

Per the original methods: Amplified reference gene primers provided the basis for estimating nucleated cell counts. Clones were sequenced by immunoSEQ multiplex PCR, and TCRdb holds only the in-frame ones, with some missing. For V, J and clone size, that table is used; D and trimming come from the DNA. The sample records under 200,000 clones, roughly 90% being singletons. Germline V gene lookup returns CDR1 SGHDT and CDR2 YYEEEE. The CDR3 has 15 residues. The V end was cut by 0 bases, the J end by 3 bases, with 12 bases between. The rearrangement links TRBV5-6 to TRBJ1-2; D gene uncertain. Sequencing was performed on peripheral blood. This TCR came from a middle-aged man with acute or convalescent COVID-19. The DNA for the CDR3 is TGTGCCAGCAGCTTGGCTGGGAGGGTGGACTATGGCTACACCTTC. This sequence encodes CASSLAGRVDYGYTF.